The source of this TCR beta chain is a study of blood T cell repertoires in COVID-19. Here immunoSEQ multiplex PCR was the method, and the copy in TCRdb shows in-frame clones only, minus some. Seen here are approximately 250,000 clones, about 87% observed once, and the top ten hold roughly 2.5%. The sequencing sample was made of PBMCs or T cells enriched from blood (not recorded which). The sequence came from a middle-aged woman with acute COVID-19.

As DNA, the CDR3 is TGTGCCAGCAGCCGGCCCCGGGACAGGGACTATGGCTACACCTTC. This gives the protein CASSRPRDRDYGYTF. The chain is built from TRBV7-2 and TRBJ1-2; 9 positions agree with TRBD1. The germline gives CDR1 SGHTA, CDR2 FQGNSA. Trimming took 5 bases from V and 3 from J; bases not matched to a gene: 7. CDR3 size: 15 residues.